This T cell receptor (beta chain) was observed in a study of cytomegalovirus exposure and HLA in healthy donors. Study observations and caveats: It was likely that a cluster of highly shared sequence variants was a sequencing artifact.

This clone was seen a handful of times. Its matching antigen is unknown. The CDR3 sequence is 14 residues long. CDR1 SGHTA and CDR2 FQGTGA come from the germline V gene. Trimming pared 0 bases from V and 4 bases from J, leaving 9 bases between. The PCR ran on 60 Vbeta and 13 Jbeta primers. Sequencing was performed with immunoSEQ multiplex PCR; in TCRdb, only in-frame clones are kept and a portion is missing. The repertoire includes approximately 110,000 clones, more than 65% of them detected once, and less than 15% sits in the top ten. This chain uses TRBV7-3 with TRBJ1-1; no reliable D call. This TCR came from a woman aged 55-75 years in good health and CMV-seropositive. The specimen was PBMCs. The CDR3 is CASSLTVQSTEAFF. The CDR3 region has the DNA TGTGCCAGCAGCTTAACGGTTCAGTCCACTGAAGCTTTCTTT.